The T cell receptor beta chain under discussion was sequenced for a study of CD8 T cells in ankylosing spondylitis. Germline V gene sequence: CDR1 SQVTM, CDR2 ANQGSEA. CDR3 size: 14 residues. Unmatched junction bases numbered 10, after V lost 8 bases and J lost 1 base. Whole-study findings and limits: What appeared characteristic of ankylosing spondylitis blood was a TCR beta motif of about eight highly homologous variants. From matched ankylosing spondylitis synovial fluid, disease-linked clones were reportedly recovered at significantly enriched levels. As for the disease-linked clones, they showed a CD8+ phenotype and occurred at relatively low frequencies in peripheral blood.

This clonotype occurred a few times. Its antigen is not known. For TCR beta, libraries came from quantitative 5'-RACE with molecular barcodes. TCRdb independently ran MiXCR on the 5' RACE reads; one entry per CDR3 protein. The repertoire includes around 440,000 distinct CDR3 sequences, over 15% of them detected once, and 0.85% to 1.3% sits in the top ten. This TCR was sampled from a male donor with ankylosing spondylitis. Material: blood, either unsorted or a sorted T cell fraction (not recorded which). This chain uses TRBV29-1 with TRBJ1-1, with TRBD1 matching over 7 bases. The CDR3 loop is CSTSPGTENTEAFF. Written as DNA, the CDR3 is TGCAGCACCTCCCCCGGGACAGAGAACACTGAAGCTTTCTTT.